The 28 T cell receptor beta chains below all came from one sample that was sequenced in a study of blood T cell repertoires in COVID-19. The protocol was immunoSEQ multiplex PCR, while the TCRdb copy is restricted to in-frame clones and leaves out a portion. The sample has more than 95,000 clones, approximately 85% seen once. Sequenced: peripheral blood. The receptors were sampled from an older man with active or convalescent COVID-19.

The rearrangement joins TRBV6-5 to TRBJ2-1; 7 nucleotides match TRBD2. The CDR3 is made up of 12 amino acids. Germline loops: CDR1 MNHEY, CDR2 SVGAGI. J was trimmed by 15 bases and V by 4 bases; bases with no gene match: 9. The CDR3 reads CASSFREGARFF. CDR3 coding DNA: TGTGCCAGCAGTTTCAGGGAGGGAGCTCGGTTCTTC.

This clone was detected a few times. At the DNA level, this CDR3 is encoded by other sequences in the same sample as well. The chain uses TRBV7-2 and TRBJ2-3; TRBD2 matches 14 bases. J lost 6 bases, V lost 0 bases, and 2 bases had no gene match. The CDR3 runs 16 residues. Germline V gene sequence: CDR1 SGHTA, CDR2 FQGNSA. CDR3 region: CASSLAGLAGADTQYF. The DNA for the CDR3 is TGTGCCAGCAGCTTAGCGGGACTAGCGGGAGCGGATACGCAGTATTTT.

The rearrangement links TRBV18 to TRBJ2-1; perhaps TRBD2 as D (6 bases). CDR1 and CDR2 (germline): KGHSH, LQKENI. V dropped 6 bases and J dropped 7 bases, with 19 bases sitting between them. This CDR3 comprises 15 residues. The CDR3 here is CASSPGGTTHNEQFF. The DNA for the CDR3 is TGTGCCAGCTCCCCCGGAGGGACGACCCATAATGAGCAGTTCTTC. The full variable domain, its missing parts supplied by reference TRBV18 and TRBJ2-1, is NAGVMQNPRHLVRRRGQEARLRCSPMKGHSHVYWYRQLPEEGLKFMVYLQKENIIDESGMPKERFSAEFPKEGPSILRIQQVVRGDSAAYFCASSPGGTTHNEQFFGPGTRLTVL.

This chain joins TRBV7-3 and TRBJ2-1, with 9 bases identical to TRBD2. The CDR3 extends over 17 amino acids. Losses at the gene ends were 5 bases for V and 0 bases for J; bases not matched to a gene: 8. Germline lookup yields CDR1 SGHTA and CDR2 FQGTGA. CDR3 DNA sequence: TGTGCCAGCAGCCTCGGAGCGGGAGGTCCCTCCTACAATGAGCAGTTCTTC. Protein: CASSLGAGGPSYNEQFF.

The table lists this clone with a few counts. The genes are TRBV30 and TRBJ1-3, with 11 bases aligning to TRBD1. The V gene end was trimmed by 1 base and the J gene end by 3 bases; junction bases not matched to a gene: 5. This CDR3 region has 16 residues. In germline, CDR1 is GTSNPN, CDR2 SVGIG (reference sequence). CDR3 loop: CAWSAGTGGVGNTIYF. CDR3 DNA: TGTGCCTGGAGTGCCGGGACAGGGGGAGTTGGAAACACCATATATTTT.

The gene calls are TRBV7-2 and TRBJ1-1, with D unresolved. V lost 4 bases to trimming and J lost 4 bases, with 16 bases between them. Germline V gene data show CDR1 as SGHTA and CDR2 as FQGNSA. The CDR3 is 15 amino acids. The CDR3 is CASSSPPVEPTEAFF. CDR3 bases: TGTGCCAGCAGCTCCCCCCCCGTCGAGCCCACTGAAGCTTTCTTT.

This clone was detected once. The genes are TRBV5-1 and TRBJ2-5, with 7 positions matching TRBD1. The junction had 6 bases not matched to a gene; V was cut back by 0 bases and J by 4 bases. In germline, CDR1 is SGHRS, CDR2 YFSETQ. The CDR3 contains 15 residues. The chain's CDR3 is CASSLGGTEGETQYF. The DNA of the CDR3 is TGCGCCAGCAGCTTGGGTGGGACAGAGGGAGAGACCCAGTACTTC.

V and J are TRBV6-5 and TRBJ1-6, with D uncertain. The length of the CDR3 is 16 residues. Germline V gives CDR1 MNHEY, CDR2 SVGAGI. Trimming stripped 4 bases from V and 0 bases from J, with 10 bases between. This CDR3 is CASSFEGGSYNSPLHF. The CDR3 DNA reads as TGTGCCAGCAGTTTCGAGGGAGGCTCCTATAATTCACCCCTCCACTTT.

This chain connects TRBV9 to TRBJ2-1; TRBD2 agrees at 9 bases. With V trimmed by 0 bases and J by 9 bases, 7 bases remained unmatched. Per the germline V gene, CDR1 is SGDLS and CDR2 is YYNGEE. The CDR3 has 15 residues. For the CDR3, the DNA is TGTGCCAGCAGCGTAGGCGGGGGGGCCTTTAGTGAGCAGTTCTTC. This codes for CASSVGGGAFSEQFF.

The chain combines TRBV13 with TRBJ2-4; possibly TRBD2 for D (5 bases). The CDR3 contains 16 residues. Trimming cost V 5 bases and J 1 base, with 15 bases left between them. CDR1 and CDR2 (germline): PRHDT, FYEKMQ (reference sequence). In DNA form, the CDR3 reads TGTGCCAGCAGCGCTAACCGAGGGCTGGCCAAAAACATTCAGTACTTC. The encoded protein is CASSANRGLAKNIQYF.

This chain connects TRBV2 to TRBJ2-7, with TRBD2 as a possible D gene (5 bases). This CDR3 spans 11 amino acids. V lost 8 bases to trimming and J lost 3 bases, with 8 bases between them. Germline V gene lookup returns CDR1 SNHLY and CDR2 FYNNEI. The CDR3 DNA is TGTGCCAGCTCGGGGTTCTACGAGCAGTACTTC. It yields the protein CASSGFYEQYF.

The V gene is TRBV7-2, the J gene TRBJ1-5; maybe TRBD1 (6 bases). CDR3 length equals 14 residues. V was shortened by 4 bases and J by 7 bases, with 14 bases between the two germline ends. The germline V gene has CDR1 SGHTA and CDR2 FQGNSA. This CDR3 is CASSSQGGQQPQHF. The CDR3 DNA reads TGTGCCAGCAGCTCTCAAGGGGGTCAGCAGCCCCAGCATTTT.

This chain links TRBV5-1 with TRBJ1-3; 10 bases match TRBD1. The CDR3 length is 15 residues. V was clipped by 3 bases and J by 2 bases; unmatched bases: 2. CDR1 and CDR2 (germline): SGHRS, YFSETQ. Here the CDR3 DNA reads TGCGCCAGCAGCTGGGGACAGGGGACTGGAAACACCATATATTTT. Translated, it gives CASSWGQGTGNTIYF. The entire variable domain, with the rest obtained from reference TRBV5-1 and TRBJ1-3, is as follows: KAGVTQTPRYLIKTRGQQVTLSCSPISGHRSVSWYQQTPGQGLQFLFEYFSETQRNKGNFPGRFSGRQFSNSRSEMNVSTLELGDSALYLCASSWGQGTGNTIYFGEGSWLTVV.

The chain couples TRBV23-1 to TRBJ1-5; tentative D call: TRBD1 (6 bases). TRBV23-1 falls under the ORF class, with uncertain function. V was shortened by 3 bases and J by 2 bases, with 11 bases between the two germline ends. This CDR3 contains 15 residues. The CDR3 here is CASSHQGLGNQPQHF. The CDR3 DNA reads as TGCGCCAGCAGTCACCAGGGGCTAGGCAATCAGCCCCAGCATTTT.

The V call is TRBV24-1, the J call TRBJ1-5; D not certain. The CDR3 totals 13 residues. CDR1 is KGHDR and CDR2 is SFDVKD in the germline V gene. V dropped 4 bases and J dropped 5 bases, with 8 bases sitting between them. CDR3 residues: CATSDRNYQPQHF. In DNA form, the CDR3 reads TGTGCCACCAGTGACAGGAATTATCAGCCCCAGCATTTT.

This sequence joins TRBV19 and TRBJ2-1; 8 bases align to TRBD2. V trimming: 1 base; J trimming: 4 bases; junction bases outside the gene matches: 6. CDR1 and CDR2 from the germline V gene are LNHDA and SQIVND (reference sequence). The CDR3 sequence is 16 residues long. CDR3 nucleotides: TGTGCCAGTAGTATAGGGCCAGCGGGAGCTTACAATGAGCAGTTCTTC. This codes for CASSIGPAGAYNEQFF.

This clone was found once. The V and J genes are TRBV5-1 and TRBJ1-3; D unresolved. The CDR3 totals 16 residues. Germline V lookup: CDR1 SGHRS, CDR2 YFSETQ. V lost 0 bases and J 2 bases, leaving 12 bases between the germline ends. The CDR3 region has the DNA TGCGCCAGCAGCTTGGAATTCGGAGTCACTGGAAACACCATATATTTT. Its translation is CASSLEFGVTGNTIYF. Together with reference TRBV5-1 and TRBJ1-3, the CDR3 gives the full variable domain: KAGVTQTPRYLIKTRGQQVTLSCSPISGHRSVSWYQQTPGQGLQFLFEYFSETQRNKGNFPGRFSGRQFSNSRSEMNVSTLELGDSALYLCASSLEFGVTGNTIYFGEGSWLTVV.

The CDR3 loop is CASSLWTHRGEAFF. The CDR3 DNA reads as TGTGCCAGTAGCCTTTGGACCCACAGGGGTGAAGCTTTCTTT. V usage is TRBV19 and J usage is TRBJ1-1; 7 nucleotides align to TRBD1. Germline V gene lookup returns CDR1 LNHDA and CDR2 SQIVND (reference sequence). J was trimmed by 7 bases and V by 6 bases; bases with no gene match: 11. CDR3 length: 14 amino acids.

The CDR3, as DNA: TGTGCCAGCAGCCCGGACAGGAACTATGGCTACACCTTC. The encoded protein is CASSPDRNYGYTF. The V gene is TRBV12-3 or TRBV12-4, the J gene TRBJ1-2, with 7 positions matching TRBD1. J gave up 2 bases and V 6 bases, and 3 bases lay outside the gene matches. This CDR3 region has 13 residues.

The V call is TRBV5-5, the J call TRBJ2-1, with 8 nucleotides matching TRBD2. CDR1 is SGHKS, CDR2 YYEKEE, per germline (reference sequence). Trimming removed 2 bases from V and 11 bases from J; junction bases left unmatched: 18. The CDR3 is made up of 17 amino acids. The CDR3 sequence is CASSFTQVGGGYMQQFF. As DNA, the CDR3 is TGTGCCAGCAGCTTTACCCAGGTCGGGGGGGGCTACATGCAGCAGTTCTTC.

The rearrangement links TRBV5-4 to TRBJ1-2; 7 bases agree with TRBD1. CDR3 length: 15 residues. Germline V gene data show CDR1 as SGHNT and CDR2 as YYREEE (reference sequence). The J segment lost 4 bases and the V segment lost 0 bases, leaving 6 bases of the junction unmatched. This chain's CDR3 is CASSLAKGATYGYTF. Written as DNA, the CDR3 is TGTGCCAGCAGCTTGGCCAAGGGGGCCACCTATGGCTACACCTTC.

The rearrangement links TRBV13 to TRBJ1-4, with D maybe TRBD1 (6 bases). This CDR3 has 19 amino acids. The V gene's germline CDR1 is PRHDT and CDR2 FYEKMQ (reference sequence). V was trimmed by 3 bases and J by 5 bases, leaving 25 bases between them. CDR3 in amino acids: CASSFNRGTQTGMNEKLFF. The CDR3 DNA reads TGTGCCAGCAGCTTTAACCGTGGGACACAAACGGGGATGAATGAAAAACTGTTTTTT.

The chain joins TRBV7-7 to TRBJ2-5, with 7 bases lining up with TRBD1. Trimming took 2 bases from V and 5 from J; bases not matched to a gene: 11. Germline loops: CDR1 SSHAT, CDR2 FNYEAQ (reference sequence). The CDR3 runs 16 residues. The CDR3 nucleotides read TGTGCCAGCAGCTTAACCGGGACAGTGACCGGGGAGACCCAGTACTTC. This encodes CASSLTGTVTGETQYF. Supplemented by reference TRBV7-7 and TRBJ2-5, the full variable domain reads GAGVSQSPRYKVTKRGQDVTLRCDPISSHATLYWYQQALGQGPEFLTYFNYEAQPDKSGLPSDRFSAERPEGSISTLTIQRTEQRDSAMYRCASSLTGTVTGETQYFGPGTRLLVL.

The V call is TRBV29-1, the J call TRBJ1-4; D not resolved. The germline CDR1 and CDR2 sequences are SQVTM and ANQGSEA. The CDR3 contains 10 residues. The ends were cut back, 4 bases at V and 6 bases at J, with 3 bases in the middle. CDR3 loop: CSVADEKLFF. The CDR3 bases are TGCAGCGTTGCGGATGAAAAACTGTTTTTT.

The gene calls are TRBV5-1 and TRBJ1-4; 10 nucleotides align to TRBD1. Germline trimming cut 3 bases from V and 2 bases from J; bases unmatched to any gene: 4. The germline V gene has CDR1 SGHRS and CDR2 YFSETQ. The CDR3 is 16 amino acids. Here the CDR3 DNA reads TGCGCCAGCAGCTACCGGGACAGGGGTACTAATGAAAAACTGTTTTTT. Protein product: CASSYRDRGTNEKLFF.

The V gene is TRBV7-6, the J gene TRBJ1-4; maybe TRBD1 (5 bases). V lost 1 base and J 13 bases, leaving 13 bases between the germline ends. The CDR3 covers 13 residues. CDR1 is SGHVS and CDR2 is FNYEAQ in the germline V gene. The CDR3: CASSLGFRGLLFF. CDR3 DNA: TGTGCCAGCAGCTTAGGGTTTAGGGGATTACTGTTTTTT. The variable domain in full, with the rest retrieved from reference TRBV7-6 and TRBJ1-4, is GAGVSQSPRYKVTKRGQDVALRCDPISGHVSLYWYRQALGQGPEFLTYFNYEAQQDKSGLPNDRFSAERPEGSISTLTIQRTEQRDSAMYRCASSLGFRGLLFFGSGTQLSVL.

This clone came up a few times. This chain connects TRBV6-5 to TRBJ2-7; TRBD1 matches 8 bases. This CDR3 is 14 amino acids long. J gave up 3 bases and V 6 bases, and 7 bases lay outside the gene matches. CDR1 and CDR2 from the germline V gene are MNHEY and SVGAGI. The CDR3 DNA sequence: TGTGCCAGCAGCAAAGGGGGGACAGGCTACGAGCAGTACTTC. Its protein is CASSKGGTGYEQYF.

The J gene is TRBJ2-7, the V gene TRBV11-2; the match to TRBD2 covers 9 bases. Trimming cost V 2 bases and J 10 bases; bases outside gene matches: 12. Germline CDR1 reads SGHAT; CDR2 reads FQNNGV. The CDR3 sequence is 15 residues long. DNA of the CDR3: TGTGCCAGCAGCTTAATACGGACTCGAGCGGGGGGTCAGTACTTC. Its protein is CASSLIRTRAGGQYF.